This T cell receptor (beta chain) was profiled in a study of Ad26.COV2.S vaccination and SARS-CoV-2 variants. Libraries were prepared by immunoSEQ multiplex PCR; TCRdb keeps only in-frame clonotypes and omits some of them. This table has around 420,000 clones, 85% to 90% appearing once. Of note for this clone: Its specificity is not known.

Points from the study as a whole: Vaccinees showed greater spike-specific TCR breadth than placebo recipients.

CDR1 and CDR2 (germline): SGHNT, YYREEE (reference sequence). The CDR3 length is 14 residues. V was clipped by 4 bases and J by 5 bases, with 16 bases between them. Treatment of the sample: about 20 received Ad26.COV2.S at low or high dose, single or two shots; several received placebo; per-sample allocation not given. All samples were drawn on day 63, counting from the first vaccine or placebo injection. The donor was a Boston adult aged 18-55 years. Immunization relied on an Ad26 vector, which expressed Wuhan-strain SARS-CoV-2 spike. The rearrangement joins TRBV5-4 to TRBJ2-7; D gene uncertain. The clonotype comes from a person between 18 and 65 years old who received the Ad26.COV2.S COVID-19 vaccine or a placebo. The input for sequencing was peripheral blood, taken in a trial of Ad26.COV2.S vaccine versus placebo. The CDR3: CASSSRTGNDEQYF. CDR3 bases: TGTGCCAGCAGCAGTCGGACGGGTAACGACGAGCAGTACTTC.